Below, 3 T cell receptor beta chains from the same sample are listed, as sequenced in a study of cytomegalovirus exposure and HLA in healthy donors (dated 2017 in TCRdb). The library was made by the immunoSEQ multiplex PCR assay. TCRdb mirrors the immuneACCESS table, restricted to in-frame sequences. Some clones are absent from its copies; in checked studies, under half trace to an unresolved V gene, and the reason for the others is unknown. For this sample there are 150,000 to 200,000 clones; roughly 86% appear just once. The ten largest clones take up less than 3.5% of the sample. The specimen sequenced was PBMCs. These receptors came from a man between 18 and 35 years old in good health and CMV-seropositive.

V usage is TRBV10-3 and J usage is TRBJ2-7, with D perhaps TRBD2 (7 bases). CDR1 is ENHRY, CDR2 SYGVKD, per germline. V lost 3 bases and J lost 2, with 14 bases in between. This CDR3 comprises 15 residues. The CDR3 loop is CAISDGAGAAYEQYF. CDR3 nucleotides: TGTGCCATCAGTGACGGGGCGGGGGCCGCCTACGAGCAGTACTTC.

This chain uses TRBV7-9 with TRBJ2-5; the D gene is possibly TRBD1 (6 bases). This CDR3 is built from 14 residues. CDR1 is SEHNR and CDR2 is FQNEAQ in the germline V gene (reference sequence). Trimming removed 5 bases from V and 1 base from J, with 11 bases in between. CDR3 nucleotides: TGTGCCAGCAGCACCCGGACAGCCCAAGAGACCCAGTACTTC. Amino acid sequence: CASSTRTAQETQYF.

Written as DNA, the CDR3 is TGTGCCAGCAGCTCCGACGGGAACTATGGCTACACCTTC. Encoded protein: CASSSDGNYGYTF. The chain employs TRBV7-9 and TRBJ1-2, with D unresolved. The germline CDR1 and CDR2 sequences are SEHNR and FQNEAQ (reference sequence). Trimming removed 4 bases from V and 2 bases from J, with 8 bases in between. The CDR3 contains 13 residues.